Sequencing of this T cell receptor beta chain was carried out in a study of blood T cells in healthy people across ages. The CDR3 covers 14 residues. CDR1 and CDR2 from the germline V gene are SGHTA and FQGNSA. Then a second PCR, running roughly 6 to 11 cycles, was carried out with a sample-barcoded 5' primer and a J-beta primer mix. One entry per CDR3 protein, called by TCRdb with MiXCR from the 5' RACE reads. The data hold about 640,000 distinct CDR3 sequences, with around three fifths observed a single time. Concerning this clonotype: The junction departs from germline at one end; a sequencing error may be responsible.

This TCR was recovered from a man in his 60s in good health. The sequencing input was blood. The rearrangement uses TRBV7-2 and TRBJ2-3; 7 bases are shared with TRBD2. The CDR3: CVSSLTSSTDTQYF. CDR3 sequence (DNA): TGTGTCAGCAGCTTGACTAGCAGCACAGATACGCAGTATTTT. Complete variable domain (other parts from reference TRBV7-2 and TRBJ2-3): GAGVSQSPSNKVTEKGKDVELRCDPISGHTALYWYRQSLGQGLEFLIYFQGNSAPDKSGLPSDRFSAERTGGSVSTLTIQRTQQEDSAVYLCVSSLTSSTDTQYFGPGTRLTVL.